A single sample gave rise to the 3 T cell receptor beta chains below, sequenced in a study of blood T cells in healthy people across ages. With a J-beta primer mix and a sample-barcoded 5' primer, a second PCR ran about 6 to 11 cycles. Each CDR3 protein is one row after TCRdb ran MiXCR on the 5' RACE reads. There are 890,000 or so distinct CDR3 sequences in the sample; around 62% occur only once, and 25% to 30% lies in the top ten. Sequenced material: blood. All receptors come from a man aged 25 to 40 in good health.

This clonotype was seen a handful of times. The J gene is TRBJ2-3, the V gene TRBV5-5; 15 positions agree with TRBD2. The CDR3 covers 16 residues. Germline CDR1 and CDR2: SGHKS and YYEKEE (reference sequence). With V trimmed by 4 bases and J by 5 bases, 5 bases remained unmatched. The CDR3 sequence is CASSHGLAGGGDTQYF. CDR3 nucleotide sequence: TGTGCCAGCAGCCACGGACTAGCGGGGGGGGGAGATACGCAGTATTTT.

V usage is TRBV28 and J usage is TRBJ2-5; D perhaps matches TRBD1 (5 bases). The J call may be wrong; the DNA end is better matched by TRBJ2-7. Germline V CDR1 and CDR2: MDHEN, SYDVKM. This CDR3 has 14 amino acids. DNA of the CDR3: TGTGCCAGCAGTTTCGACAGTCATAACTACGAGCAGTACTTC. This gives the protein CASSFDSHNYEQYF.

The chain links TRBV4-3 to TRBJ2-1; D tentatively reads TRBD1 or TRBD2 (5 bases each). The CDR3 is made up of 16 amino acids. The germline V gene has CDR1 LGHNA and CDR2 YSLEER. Trimming took off 3 bases at V and 1 base at J, with 13 bases between the two ends. The CDR3 DNA reads TGCGCCAGCAGCCAGGGACCAGAGATGTCCTACAATGAGCAGTTCTTC. Translating it yields CASSQGPEMSYNEQFF.